Following are 5 T cell receptor beta chains from one sample sequenced in a study of T cells in Graves' hyperthyroidism and ophthalmopathy. Regions amplified from RNA transcripts were the TCR beta CDR3 regions. With the HTBI primer set, the TCR CDR3 went through a first round of RT-PCR. Using its own MiXCR run on the multiplex PCR reads, TCRdb lists one record per CDR3 protein. The table lists 490,000 or so distinct CDR3 sequences, about 20% of them singletons. Sequencing was performed on blood. Every receptor here comes from a man aged 40-49 years with Graves' ophthalmopathy.

The chain joins TRBV12-3 or TRBV12-4 to TRBJ1-1; no definite D call. The CDR3 sequence is 11 residues long. V dropped 6 bases and J dropped 7 bases, with 9 bases sitting between them. The CDR3 sequence is CASSMEVEAFF. The CDR3, as DNA: TGTGCCAGCAGCATGGAGGTTGAAGCTTTCTTT.

This clonotype was found many times. The chain combines TRBV28 with TRBJ2-6; 7 bases align to TRBD1. The V gene end was trimmed by 6 bases and the J gene end by 5 bases; junction bases not matched to a gene: 4. This CDR3 spans 14 amino acids. Germline V lookup: CDR1 MDHEN, CDR2 SYDVKM. The CDR3 spells CASSGQVRANVLTF. The CDR3 nucleotides read TGTGCCAGCAGCGGACAGGTTAGGGCCAACGTCCTGACTTTC. Looking up the rest from reference TRBV28 and TRBJ2-6 gives the full variable domain: DVKVTQSSRYLVKRTGEKVFLECVQDMDHENMFWYRQDPGLGLRLIYFSYDVKMKEKGDIPEGYSVSREKKERFSLILESASTNQTSMYLCASSGQVRANVLTFGAGSRLTVL.

The chain has TRBV27 and TRBJ2-1; TRBD2 agrees at 11 bases. V was clipped by 6 bases and J by 7 bases; unmatched bases: 11. The CDR3 consists of 16 residues. Per germline, CDR1 MNHEY and CDR2 SMNVEV (reference sequence). CDR3 bases: TGTGCCAGCAGCCAAAATAGCGGGGGGGCCCAAAATGAGCAGTTCTTC. Translated: CASSQNSGGAQNEQFF.

This clonotype was seen more than once but under ten times. V usage is TRBV24-1 and J usage is TRBJ2-1; the match to TRBD2 covers 9 bases. Unmatched junction bases numbered 9, after V lost 4 bases and J lost 0 bases. Germline V lookup: CDR1 KGHDR, CDR2 SFDVKD. The CDR3 length is 18 residues. The CDR3 sequence is CATSEPSGRRNSYNEQFF. The CDR3 DNA reads as TGTGCCACCAGTGAACCCAGCGGGAGGAGGAACTCCTACAATGAGCAGTTCTTC.

This clonotype was observed many times. The V and J genes are TRBV3-1 and TRBJ2-3; D gene uncertain. CDR3 length: 17 residues. In germline, CDR1 is LGHDT, CDR2 YNNKEL (reference sequence). The V gene lost 0 bases and the J gene lost 0 bases, with 13 bases spanning the gap. The CDR3 nucleotides are TGTGCCAGCAGCCAAGACCCGCCTCAGTGGAGCACAGATACGCAGTATTTT. Protein product: CASSQDPPQWSTDTQYF.